Listed below are T cell receptor beta chains from one sample, sequenced in a study of T-cell reconstitution after alpha-beta-depleted transplantation in children. TCRdb recomputed calls from the PCR reads with MiXCR, one row per CDR3 protein. The sample consists of about 610,000 distinct CDR3 sequences, over 9.5% of them appearing once. Sequencing used PBMCs from the stem cell graft donor, obtained from the stem cell graft. Receptors originate from a human donor who donated a stem cell graft to a child with acute myeloid leukemia. The CDR3 runs from the conserved cysteine through the conserved F or W. Each record gives: V gene, D gene, J gene, clone size, CDR3 protein, CDR3 DNA. D genes are given only for firm matches. Clone size is stated in some rows and not others, as once, few, many or a class when expanded.

>TRBV11-2|TRBD2|TRBJ2-4|NA
CASSPETSGRLSKNIQYF
TGTGCCAGCAGCCCGGAGACTAGCGGGAGGCTATCAAAAAACATTCAGTACTTC
>TRBV20-1|NA|TRBJ2-6|NA
CSAPNWGSGANVLTF
TGCAGTGCTCCCAACTGGGGGTCTGGGGCCAACGTCCTGACTTTC
>TRBV2|NA|TRBJ1-5|few
CASSDPGGRRNQPQHF
TGTGCCAGCAGTGACCCCGGGGGACGGCGAAATCAGCCCCAGCATTTT
>TRBV20-1|NA|TRBJ1-2|NA
CSAPDRTYGYTF
TGCAGTGCTCCAGACAGGACCTATGGCTACACCTTC
>TRBV29-1|TRBD1|TRBJ2-2|many
CSVGDRPNTGELFF
TGCAGCGTTGGGGACAGGCCGAACACCGGGGAGCTGTTTTTT
>TRBV14|TRBD1|TRBJ2-7|NA
CASSQAWTGEQYF
TGTGCCAGCAGCCAAGCGTGGACAGGCGAGCAGTACTTC
>TRBV9|NA|TRBJ2-2|few
CASSARPGELFF
TGTGCCAGCAGCGCGAGGCCCGGGGAGCTGTTTTTT
>TRBV20-1|NA|TRBJ2-7|few
CSARDRFVTSPSSYEQYF
TGCAGTGCTAGAGACCGATTCGTCACTAGCCCCAGCTCCTACGAGCAGTACTTC
>TRBV10-3|NA|TRBJ1-2|NA
CAISESERHYGYTF
TGTGCCATCAGTGAGTCGGAGAGGCACTATGGCTACACCTTC
>TRBV30|NA|TRBJ2-2|NA
CAWTSGLNTGELFF
TGTGCCTGGACATCTGGGTTAAACACCGGGGAGCTGTTTTTT
>TRBV15|NA|TRBJ2-7|NA
CATSRDRRSHSYEQYF
TGTGCCACCAGCAGAGACCGACGGAGCCACTCCTACGAGCAGTACTTC
>TRBV20-1|TRBD2|TRBJ2-3|NA
CSAEVAGDMADTQYF
TGCAGTGCTGAGGTAGCGGGAGATATGGCAGATACGCAGTATTTT
>TRBV12-3/TRBV12-4|NA|TRBJ1-4|many
CASSSHDTQPTNEKLFF
TGTGCCAGCAGTTCCCATGATACACAACCAACTAATGAAAAACTGTTTTTT
>TRBV6-5|NA|TRBJ1-2|NA
CASGRSSNYGYTF
TGTGCCAGCGGACGGTCGTCGAACTATGGCTACACCTTC
>TRBV28|NA|TRBJ2-7|NA
CASSLTPGQGEQYF
TGTGCCAGCAGTTTAACCCCCGGACAAGGCGAGCAGTACTTC
>TRBV6-5|NA|TRBJ2-2|many
CASSYLRGRGDTGELFF
TGTGCCAGCAGTTACTTGAGAGGCAGGGGGGACACCGGGGAGCTGTTTTTT
>TRBV20-1|TRBD1|TRBJ2-7|few
CSATNRGPYEQYF
TGCAGTGCTACCAACAGGGGGCCCTACGAGCAGTACTTC
>TRBV18|NA|TRBJ1-1|once
CASSSGLSTEAFF
TGTGCCAGCTCGTCAGGGTTATCGACTGAAGCTTTCTTT
>TRBV20-1|NA|TRBJ2-2|few
CSARDRRGGTNTGELFF
TGCAGTGCTAGAGATAGGAGGGGCGGGACCAACACCGGGGAGCTGTTTTTT
>TRBV20-1|NA|TRBJ2-5|NA
CSARGLGWETQYF
TGCAGTGCTAGAGGCTTGGGGTGGGAGACCCAGTACTTC
>TRBV28|TRBD1|TRBJ1-4|few
CASSSSGQGTNEKLFF
TGTGCCAGCAGTTCCTCGGGACAGGGGACTAATGAAAAACTGTTTTTT
>TRBV25-1|NA|TRBJ2-1|many
CASRNGPEQFF
TGTGCCAGCAGGAACGGACCGGAGCAGTTCTTC
>TRBV5-1|NA|TRBJ1-1|few
CASSLGDTRTSEAFF
TGCGCCAGCAGCTTGGGGGATACCAGGACTTCTGAAGCTTTCTTT
>TRBV7-2|NA|TRBJ2-7|few
CASSRTHLTYEQYF
TGTGCCAGCAGCCGGACCCACCTAACTTACGAGCAGTACTTC
>TRBV3-1|TRBD2|TRBJ2-7|few
CACSQRGLAGSEQYF
TGTGCCTGCAGCCAACGTGGACTAGCGGGCTCCGAGCAGTACTTC
>TRBV6-5|NA|TRBJ2-3|many
CASRGTTTDTQYF
TGTGCCAGCCGGGGAACCACCACAGATACGCAGTATTTT
>TRBV5-6|TRBD2|TRBJ2-1|few
CASSAGQLAGPQFF
TGTGCCAGCAGCGCAGGACAACTAGCGGGCCCCCAGTTCTTC
>TRBV6-2/TRBV6-3|NA|TRBJ2-1|many
CASSKSGTVGNEQFF
TGTGCCAGCAGTAAGAGCGGGACAGTGGGCAATGAGCAGTTCTTC
>TRBV28|TRBD2|TRBJ2-1|NA
CASATGGYNEQFF
TGTGCCAGCGCAACGGGAGGATACAATGAGCAGTTCTTC
>TRBV12-3/TRBV12-4|NA|TRBJ2-7|many
CASSPGPPEQYF
TGTGCCAGCAGCCCGGGCCCCCCCGAGCAGTACTTC
>TRBV7-2|NA|TRBJ1-5|many
CASSLAGQGGQPQHF
TGTGCCAGCAGCCTAGCTGGCCAGGGAGGACAGCCCCAGCATTTT
>TRBV25-1|TRBD2|TRBJ2-3|NA
CASIPPTSGITDTQYF
TGTGCCAGCATCCCGCCGACTAGCGGGATTACAGATACGCAGTATTTT
>TRBV20-1|NA|TRBJ1-5|NA
CSAIPGGGPSNQPQHF
TGCAGTGCGATCCCTGGGGGGGGGCCCTCCAATCAGCCCCAGCATTTT
>TRBV6-1|TRBD2|TRBJ2-2|NA
CASSQRERPGELFF
TGTGCCAGCAGTCAGCGGGAGAGGCCCGGGGAGCTGTTTTTT
>TRBV20-1|NA|TRBJ1-5|few
CSARDQQPSNQPQHF
TGCAGTGCTAGAGATCAGCAACCTAGCAATCAGCCCCAGCATTTT
>TRBV6-5|TRBD1|TRBJ2-1|few
CASSYFGVQGEAFF
TGTGCCAGCAGTTACTTTGGAGTACAGGGGGAGGCGTTCTTC
>TRBV7-8|TRBD1|TRBJ1-5|few
CASSLVDRLDQPQHF
TGTGCCAGCAGCTTAGTGGACAGGCTGGATCAGCCCCAGCATTTT
>TRBV6-2/TRBV6-3|TRBD2|TRBJ2-7|NA
CASSMTSTYEQYF
TGTGCCAGCAGCATGACTAGCACCTACGAGCAGTACTTC
>TRBV12-3/TRBV12-4|NA|TRBJ2-5|many
CASTVGRETQYF
TGTGCCAGCACCGTAGGCCGGGAGACCCAGTACTTC
>TRBV7-2|NA|TRBJ2-5|many
CASSSGGGRETQYF
TGTGCCAGCAGCTCTGGGGGCGGGAGAGAGACCCAGTACTTC
>TRBV20-1|NA|TRBJ1-5|few
CSVPYRRGGGQPQHF
TGCAGTGTCCCGTACCGGCGGGGGGGAGGTCAGCCCCAGCATTTT
>TRBV27|TRBD1|TRBJ1-4|NA
CASSSPGQENEKLFF
TGTGCCAGCAGTTCGCCCGGACAGGAGAATGAAAAACTGTTTTTT
>TRBV9|TRBD2|TRBJ2-2|NA
CASSPLETSGGGAGELFF
TGTGCCAGCAGCCCCCTAGAGACTAGCGGAGGGGGGGCCGGGGAGCTGTTTTTT
>TRBV20-1|TRBD2|TRBJ2-7|few
CSARGGGALYEQYF
TGCAGTGCTAGGGGGGGGGGAGCGCTATACGAGCAGTACTTC
>TRBV6-1|NA|TRBJ2-7|few
CASSAGTTTYEQYF
TGTGCCAGCAGCGCCGGGACAACCACCTACGAGCAGTACTTC
>TRBV7-9|NA|TRBJ2-7|NA
CASSSAPSSYEQYF
TGTGCCAGCAGCTCGGCCCCCAGCTCCTACGAGCAGTACTTC
>TRBV21-1|NA|TRBJ2-5|NA
CASSSPVLNGQETQYF
TGTGCCAGCAGCTCGCCAGTTCTCAATGGCCAAGAGACCCAGTACTTC
>TRBV5-1|NA|TRBJ2-1|NA
CASYKGGVSNEQFF
TGCGCCAGTTACAAGGGTGGGGTTTCGAATGAGCAGTTCTTC
>TRBV5-1|TRBD2|TRBJ2-7|many
CASRTGTSGAYEQYF
TGCGCCAGCAGAACAGGGACTAGCGGCGCCTACGAGCAGTACTTC
>TRBV29-1|NA|TRBJ1-6|few
CSVNGTLRGSPLHF
TGCAGCGTAAACGGGACCCTAAGGGGATCACCCCTCCACTTT
>TRBV5-1|TRBD2|TRBJ2-7|NA
CASSSSGSNPYEQYF
TGCGCCAGCAGTTCTAGCGGGAGTAATCCCTACGAGCAGTACTTC
>TRBV9|NA|TRBJ2-3|many
CASSVAVGDQSTDTQYF
TGTGCCAGCAGCGTAGCCGTAGGAGACCAGAGCACAGATACGCAGTATTTT
>TRBV5-1|TRBD2|TRBJ2-7|NA
CASSLDSGAGGLFRQYF
TGCGCCAGCAGCTTGGACTCGGGGGCGGGAGGGCTGTTCCGGCAGTACTTC
>TRBV9|TRBD2|TRBJ2-1|NA
CASSVETSGRIEQFF
TGTGCCAGCAGCGTAGAGACTAGCGGGAGGATTGAGCAGTTCTTC
>TRBV29-1|TRBD1|TRBJ1-5|NA
CSARTGLNQPQHF
TGCAGCGCTCGGACAGGTTTAAATCAGCCCCAGCATTTT
>TRBV4-2|TRBD2|TRBJ2-3|few
CASSVQRESTQYF
TGTGCCAGCAGCGTCCAGCGGGAGAGTACGCAGTATTTT
>TRBV6-2/TRBV6-3|TRBD1|TRBJ1-3|NA
CASSRGQARGNTIYF
TGTGCCAGCAGTCGGGGACAGGCCCGCGGAAACACCATATATTTT
>TRBV2|NA|TRBJ2-3|many
CASSEPNPGPAVNTQYF
TGTGCCAGCAGTGAACCTAATCCAGGGCCAGCGGTAAATACGCAGTATTTT
>TRBV7-2|TRBD2|TRBJ2-7|many
CASSLVLAGGGSGYEQYF
TGTGCCAGCAGCTTAGTACTAGCGGGAGGGGGGTCGGGCTACGAGCAGTACTTC